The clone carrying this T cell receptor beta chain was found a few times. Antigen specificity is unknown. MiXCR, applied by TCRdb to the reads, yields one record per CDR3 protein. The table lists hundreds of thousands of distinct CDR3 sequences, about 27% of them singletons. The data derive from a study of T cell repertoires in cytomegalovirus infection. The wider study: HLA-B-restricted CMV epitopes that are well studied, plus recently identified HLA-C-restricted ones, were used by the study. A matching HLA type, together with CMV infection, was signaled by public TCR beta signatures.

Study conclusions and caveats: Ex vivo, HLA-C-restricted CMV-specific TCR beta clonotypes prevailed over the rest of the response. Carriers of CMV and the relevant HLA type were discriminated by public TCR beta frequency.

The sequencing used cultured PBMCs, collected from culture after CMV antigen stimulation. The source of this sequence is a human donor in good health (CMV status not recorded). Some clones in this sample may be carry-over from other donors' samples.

The CDR3 nucleotides read TGTGCCAGCAGCCTAACCCAGGGGGCGGGTAATGAGCAGTTCTTC. Protein product: CASSLTQGAGNEQFF. The rearrangement uses TRBV6-2 or TRBV6-3 and TRBJ2-1, with TRBD1 matching 8 bases. Germline V gene data show CDR1 as MNHEY and CDR2 as SVGEGT. V trimming: 6 bases; J trimming: 7 bases; junction bases outside the gene matches: 11. There are 15 residues in the CDR3.